The clone carrying this T cell receptor (beta chain) was picked up many times. Its antigen is not known. Little can be read into the size of this beta chain, an off-target read in a library designed for alpha chains. The data stem from a study of spatial heterogeneity in lung cancer. Study-level results: Counts of expanded alpha and beta TCRs within tumors tracked the tumor nonsynonymous mutation count.

Time point of the sample: sample taken at primary tumor resection. About 73 TRACERx patients with early, untreated non-small cell lung cancer donated samples. Whole RNA obtained from tumor, nontumor lung or frozen PBMC underwent sequencing without sorting. TCRdb re-derived calls from the 5' RACE reads in MiXCR, one entry per CDR3 protein. The sample shows around 8,100 distinct CDR3 sequences, more than 13% of them seen only once. CDR1 and CDR2 (germline): SGHAT, FQNNGV. The length of the CDR3 is 14 residues. Deletions cut 1 base from V and 5 bases from J, with 10 bases between. The clonotype originates from a female donor with early-stage non-small cell lung cancer. The genes are TRBV11-2 and TRBJ2-3; D is unclear. Sequences were derived from lung tumor tissue, sampled at surgery. The CDR3 DNA sequence: TGTGCCAGCAGCTTAGCGCAGCCGAGAGATACGCAGTATTTT. Protein sequence: CASSLAQPRDTQYF.